This T cell receptor beta chain was sequenced in a study of human T cells and chemical hapten exposure. Study overall: Alopecia areata, totalis or universalis affected patients who were mostly female. Study-wide findings and caveats: Versus controls, significantly more large CDR3 similarity clusters arose from expanded TCRs.

The CDR3 is 12 amino acids. CDR1 is DFQATT and CDR2 is SNEGSKA in the germline V gene (reference sequence). V lost 6 bases to trimming and J lost 6 bases, with 12 bases between them. Specified time point: patch test 2, 6 weeks after DPC sensitization. Treatment denoted: therapeutic diphenylcyclopropenone sensitization with weekly scalp DPC. Alopecia patients between 18 and 70 years old and suitable for DPC were used as donors. This clonotype has ten or more counts. Antigen: not known. Original methodology: Sample-level TCR yields exhibited a median of about 91,000, with a range of about 23,224 to 690,600. TCRdb re-called the RACE reads through MiXCR, storing one row per CDR3 protein. The V and J calls and clone size come from TCRdb's table, not from the authors' own analysis. The table lists hundreds of thousands of distinct CDR3 sequences, about 6.3% of them singletons.

The sample in question was whole blood, obtained in connection with sensitization to the hapten diphenylcyclopropenone (DPC). This receptor was obtained from a woman aged 18-29 years with alopecia areata. Some clones in this sample may be carry-over from other donors' samples. The chain links TRBV20-1 to TRBJ1-5; D is unclear. The CDR3 DNA reads as TGCAGTGCAGCGCATCCAGGTCAGCCCCAGCATTTT. It translates to CSAAHPGQPQHF.